The present T cell receptor beta chain was sequenced within a study of cytomegalovirus exposure and HLA in healthy donors. Overall study context: An analysis done earlier identified approximately 120 million unique TCR beta sequences from around 180 million T cells.

A multiplex PCR was run with 60 Vbeta primers and 13 Jbeta primers. Assay used: immunoSEQ multiplex PCR; TCRdb lists only in-frame clones, some missing. Among approximately 100,000 clones listed, roughly 70% were seen once. Germline V gene sequence: CDR1 SEHNR, CDR2 FQNEAQ (reference sequence). The CDR3 consists of 14 residues. Trimming at V came to 3 bases and at J to 3 bases, leaving 3 bases not matched to a gene. This sequence joins TRBV7-9 and TRBJ2-7, with 9 bases aligning to TRBD1. Sequencing was done on a sample of PBMCs. The sequence was obtained from a male donor in good health and CMV-seronegative. CDR3 bases: TGTGCCAGCAGCTTTGGGACAGGGAGCTACGAGCAGTACTTC. The encoded protein is CASSFGTGSYEQYF.